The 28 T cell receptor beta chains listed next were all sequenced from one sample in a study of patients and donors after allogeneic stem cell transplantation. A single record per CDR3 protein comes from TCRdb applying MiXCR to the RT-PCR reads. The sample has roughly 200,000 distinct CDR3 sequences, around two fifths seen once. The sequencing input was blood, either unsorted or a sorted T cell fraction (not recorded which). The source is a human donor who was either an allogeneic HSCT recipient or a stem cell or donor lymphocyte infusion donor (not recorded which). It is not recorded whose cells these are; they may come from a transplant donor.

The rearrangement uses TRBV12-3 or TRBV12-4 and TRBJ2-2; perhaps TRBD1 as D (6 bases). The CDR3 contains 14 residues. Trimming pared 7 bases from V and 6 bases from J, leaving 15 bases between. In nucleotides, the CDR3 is TGTGCCAGCACCCCCAGGGGAATGGCCGGGGAGCTGTTTTTT. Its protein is CASTPRGMAGELFF.

The CDR3 spells CASSRDSLGELFF. CDR3 bases: TGTGCCAGCAGCCGGGACTCGTTGGGGGAGCTGTTTTTT. The V call is TRBV7-6, the J call TRBJ2-2; a possible D gene is TRBD2 (6 bases). With 5 bases removed from V and 8 bases from J, the gap between germline ends came to 12 bases. This CDR3 spans 13 amino acids. Germline values: CDR1 SGHVS, CDR2 FNYEAQ.

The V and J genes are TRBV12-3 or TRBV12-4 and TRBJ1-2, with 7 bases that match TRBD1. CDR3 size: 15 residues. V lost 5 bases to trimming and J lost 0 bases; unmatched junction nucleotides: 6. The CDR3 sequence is CASSKSGQSNYGYTF. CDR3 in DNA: TGTGCCAGCAGTAAATCGGGACAGTCTAACTATGGCTACACCTTC.

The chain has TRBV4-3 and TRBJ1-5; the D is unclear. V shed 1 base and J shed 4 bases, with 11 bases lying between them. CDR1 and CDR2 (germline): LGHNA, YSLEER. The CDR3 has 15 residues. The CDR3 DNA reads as TGCGCCAGCAGCCAAGGTTCAGGAATTAATCAGCCCCAGCATTTT. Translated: CASSQGSGINQPQHF.

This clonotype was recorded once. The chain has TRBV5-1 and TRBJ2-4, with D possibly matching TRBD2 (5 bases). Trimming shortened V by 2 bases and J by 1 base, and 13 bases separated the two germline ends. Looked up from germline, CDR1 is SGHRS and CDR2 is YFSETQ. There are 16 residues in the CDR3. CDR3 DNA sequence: TGCGCCAGCAGCTTTATGGACTCCACGGCCAAAAACATTCAGTACTTC. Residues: CASSFMDSTAKNIQYF.

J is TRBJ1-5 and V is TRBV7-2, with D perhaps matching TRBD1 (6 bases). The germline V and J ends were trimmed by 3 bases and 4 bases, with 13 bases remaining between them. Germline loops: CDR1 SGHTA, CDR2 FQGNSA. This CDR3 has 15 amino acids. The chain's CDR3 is CASSLGTLQNQPQHF. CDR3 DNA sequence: TGTGCCAGCAGCTTGGGGACACTCCAGAATCAGCCCCAGCATTTT.

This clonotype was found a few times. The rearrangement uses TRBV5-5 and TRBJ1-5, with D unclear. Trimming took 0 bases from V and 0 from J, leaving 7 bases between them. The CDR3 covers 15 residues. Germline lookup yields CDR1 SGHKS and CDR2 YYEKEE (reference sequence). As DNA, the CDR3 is TGTGCCAGCAGCTTGGAACGGTATAGCAATCAGCCCCAGCATTTT. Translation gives CASSLERYSNQPQHF.

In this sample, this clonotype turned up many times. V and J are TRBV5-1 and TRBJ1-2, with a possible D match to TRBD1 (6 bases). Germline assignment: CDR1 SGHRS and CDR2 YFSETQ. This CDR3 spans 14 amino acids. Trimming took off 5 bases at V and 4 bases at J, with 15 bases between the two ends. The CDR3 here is CASSPADSFYGYTF. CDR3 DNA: TGCGCCAGCAGTCCGGCGGACAGCTTCTATGGCTACACCTTC.

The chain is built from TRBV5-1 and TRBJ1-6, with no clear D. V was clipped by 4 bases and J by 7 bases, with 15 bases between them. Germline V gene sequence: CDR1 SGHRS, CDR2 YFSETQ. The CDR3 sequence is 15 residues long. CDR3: CASSLKVPGNSPLHF. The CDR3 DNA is TGCGCCAGCAGCCTAAAAGTCCCTGGGAATTCACCCCTCCACTTT.

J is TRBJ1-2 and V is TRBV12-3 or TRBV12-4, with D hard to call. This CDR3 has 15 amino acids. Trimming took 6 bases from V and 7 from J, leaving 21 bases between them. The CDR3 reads CASSATREGLPGYTF. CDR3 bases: TGTGCCAGCAGCGCCACCCGGGAGGGATTACCTGGCTACACCTTC.

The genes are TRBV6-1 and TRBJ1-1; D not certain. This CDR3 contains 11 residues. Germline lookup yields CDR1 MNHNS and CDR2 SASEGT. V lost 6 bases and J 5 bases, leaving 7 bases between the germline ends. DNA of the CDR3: TGTGCCAGCAGCATAGGTACTGAAGCTTTCTTT. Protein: CASSIGTEAFF.

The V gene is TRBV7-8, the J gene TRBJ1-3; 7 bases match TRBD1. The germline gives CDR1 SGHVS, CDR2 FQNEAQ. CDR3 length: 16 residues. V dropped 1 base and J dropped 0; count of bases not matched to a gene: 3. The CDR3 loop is CASSLVDRISGNTIYF. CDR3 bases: TGTGCCAGCAGCTTAGTGGACAGGATCTCTGGAAACACCATATATTTT.

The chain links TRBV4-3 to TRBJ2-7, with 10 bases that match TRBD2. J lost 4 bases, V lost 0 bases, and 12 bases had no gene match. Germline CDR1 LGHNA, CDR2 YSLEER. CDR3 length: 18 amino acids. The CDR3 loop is CASSQDSASSGSWYEQYF. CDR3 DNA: TGCGCCAGCAGCCAAGATTCAGCTTCTAGCGGGAGTTGGTACGAGCAGTACTTC.

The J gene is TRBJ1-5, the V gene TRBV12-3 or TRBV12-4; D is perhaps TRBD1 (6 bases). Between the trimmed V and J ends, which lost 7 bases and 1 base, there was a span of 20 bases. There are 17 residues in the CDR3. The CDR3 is CASTLTQGMGSNQPQHF. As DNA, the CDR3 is TGTGCCAGCACCCTTACTCAGGGGATGGGGAGCAATCAGCCCCAGCATTTT.

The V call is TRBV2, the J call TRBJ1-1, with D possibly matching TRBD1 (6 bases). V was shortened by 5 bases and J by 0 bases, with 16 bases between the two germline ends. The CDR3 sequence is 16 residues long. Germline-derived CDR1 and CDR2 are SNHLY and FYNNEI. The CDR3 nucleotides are TGTGCCAGCAGTCCTACGGGGGGCAGTATGAACACTGAAGCTTTCTTT. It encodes CASSPTGGSMNTEAFF.

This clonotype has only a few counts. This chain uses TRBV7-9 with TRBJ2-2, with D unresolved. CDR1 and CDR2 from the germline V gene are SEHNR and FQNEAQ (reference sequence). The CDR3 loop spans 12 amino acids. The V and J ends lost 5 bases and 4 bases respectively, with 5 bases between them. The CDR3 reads CASSPPTGELFF. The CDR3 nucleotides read TGTGCCAGCAGCCCTCCCACCGGGGAGCTGTTTTTT.

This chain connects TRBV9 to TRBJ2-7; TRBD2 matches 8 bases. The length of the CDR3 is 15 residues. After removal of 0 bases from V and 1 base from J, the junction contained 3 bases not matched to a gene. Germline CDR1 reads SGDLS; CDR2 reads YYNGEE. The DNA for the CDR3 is TGTGCCAGCAGCGTAGCCCCTAGCGGGTCCTACGAGCAGTACTTC. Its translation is CASSVAPSGSYEQYF.

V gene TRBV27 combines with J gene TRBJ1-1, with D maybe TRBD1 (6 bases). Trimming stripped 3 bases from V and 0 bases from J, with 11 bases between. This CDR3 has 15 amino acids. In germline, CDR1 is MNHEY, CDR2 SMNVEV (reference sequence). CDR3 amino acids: CASSFSQGLNTEAFF. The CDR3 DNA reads TGTGCCAGCAGTTTTTCCCAGGGGCTGAACACTGAAGCTTTCTTT.

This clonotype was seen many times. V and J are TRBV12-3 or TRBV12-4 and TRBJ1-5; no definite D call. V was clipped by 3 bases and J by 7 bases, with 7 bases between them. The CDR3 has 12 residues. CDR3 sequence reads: CASSFGSQPQHF. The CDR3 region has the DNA TGTGCCAGCAGTTTCGGGAGCCAGCCCCAGCATTTT.

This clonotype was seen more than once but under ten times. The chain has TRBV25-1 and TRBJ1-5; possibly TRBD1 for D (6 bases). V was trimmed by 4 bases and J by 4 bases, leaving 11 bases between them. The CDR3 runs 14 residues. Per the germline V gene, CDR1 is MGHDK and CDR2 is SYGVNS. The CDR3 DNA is TGTGCCAGCAGTGGCGGGACACCGAATCAGCCCCAGCATTTT. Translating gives CASSGGTPNQPQHF.

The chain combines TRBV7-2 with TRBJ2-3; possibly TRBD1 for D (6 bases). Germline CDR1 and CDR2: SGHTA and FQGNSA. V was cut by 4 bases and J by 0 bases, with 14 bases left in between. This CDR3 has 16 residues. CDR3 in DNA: TGTGCCAGCAGCTGGCAGGGGTCGAGGAGCACAGATACGCAGTATTTT. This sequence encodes CASSWQGSRSTDTQYF.

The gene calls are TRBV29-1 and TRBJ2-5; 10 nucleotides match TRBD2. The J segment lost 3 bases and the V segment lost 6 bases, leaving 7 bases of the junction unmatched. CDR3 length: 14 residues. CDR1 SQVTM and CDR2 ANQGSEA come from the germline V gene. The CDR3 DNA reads TGCAGCGTGGTAGGACTAGCGGCTAAAGAGACCCAGTACTTC. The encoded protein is CSVVGLAAKETQYF.

DNA for the CDR3: TGTGCCAGCAGCCCCTGGGGACTAGCGGGACGCACCACTAGCACAGATACGCAGTATTTT. This sequence encodes CASSPWGLAGRTTSTDTQYF. V and J are TRBV12-3 or TRBV12-4 and TRBJ2-3; 13 nucleotides match TRBD2. The CDR3 has 20 residues. V lost 6 bases, J lost 0 bases, and 15 bases stayed unmatched.

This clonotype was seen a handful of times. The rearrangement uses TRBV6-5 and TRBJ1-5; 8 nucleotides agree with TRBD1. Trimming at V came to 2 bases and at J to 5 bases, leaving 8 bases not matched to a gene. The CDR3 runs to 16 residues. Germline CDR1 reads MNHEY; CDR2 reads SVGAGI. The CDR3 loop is CASSYAGQVVDQPQHF. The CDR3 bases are TGTGCCAGCAGTTACGCGGGACAGGTGGTCGATCAGCCCCAGCATTTT.

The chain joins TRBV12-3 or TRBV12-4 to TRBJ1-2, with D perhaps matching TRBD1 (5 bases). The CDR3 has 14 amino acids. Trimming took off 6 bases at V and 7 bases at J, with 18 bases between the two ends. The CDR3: CASRASGGMGGYTF. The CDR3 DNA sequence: TGTGCCAGCAGGGCCTCGGGGGGAATGGGTGGCTACACCTTC.

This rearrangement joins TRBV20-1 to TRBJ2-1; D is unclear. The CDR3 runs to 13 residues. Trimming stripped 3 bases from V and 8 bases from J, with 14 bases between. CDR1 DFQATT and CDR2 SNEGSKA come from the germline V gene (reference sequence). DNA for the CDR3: TGCAGTGCTAGGCCCCGAGGATTTGATGAGCAGTTCTTC. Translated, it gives CSARPRGFDEQFF.

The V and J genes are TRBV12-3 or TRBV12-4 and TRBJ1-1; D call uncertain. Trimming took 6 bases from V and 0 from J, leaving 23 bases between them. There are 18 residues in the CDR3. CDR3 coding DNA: TGTGCCAGCAGGCCTTACGGGGATTCTGCTCCCATGAACACTGAAGCTTTCTTT. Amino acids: CASRPYGDSAPMNTEAFF.

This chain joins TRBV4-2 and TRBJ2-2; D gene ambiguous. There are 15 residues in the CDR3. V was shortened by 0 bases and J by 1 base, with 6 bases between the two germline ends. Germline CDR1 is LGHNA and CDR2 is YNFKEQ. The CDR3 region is CASSQDTLNTGELFF. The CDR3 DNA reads TGTGCCAGCAGCCAAGATACTCTGAACACCGGGGAGCTGTTTTTT.